The following is a TCR beta chain sequence with its context. This clonotype has ten or more counts. Its cognate antigen has yet to be identified. Within one base of it there is no much larger clone, and no base qualities were kept. The CDR3 spans 16 residues, from the cysteine through the phenylalanine. CDR3 DNA is the only sequence kept; it has 48 bases, read in frame from the first base. Sequences SGHVS (CDR1) and FNYEAQ (CDR2) are obtained from the germline V gene. Compared with germline, V lacks 5 bases and J lacks 5 bases; bases without a gene match: 11. Sequencing relied on an Illumina HiSeq 1500. TCRdb trimmed the raw reads at Q25, called clones with MiXCR and kept productive beta chains. Entries are consolidated by CDR3 protein sequence, retaining the most common genes and DNA. The sample contains around 210,000 distinct CDR3 sequences, 6% to 8% of them found a single time. The ten top clones hold under 7.5% of the sample.

These data belong to a study of T cell repertoires in cytomegalovirus infection (dated by TCRdb to about 2019). For context, the study as a whole: Donor HLA type was relevant to the analysis, because carriage of CMV infection together with the matching HLA type was indicated by public TCR beta signatures. The paper as a whole reports these results and caveats: The ex vivo response was dominated by HLA-C-restricted CMV-specific TCR beta clonotypes, which also provided the single most frequent clonotype in two of eight donors. Cumulative frequency of public TCR beta family members discriminated carriers of CMV infection plus the relevant HLA type in this cohort and an independent roughly 330-donor cohort.

The origin of this receptor is a human donor in good health (CMV status not recorded). Some clones in this sample may be carry-over from other donors' samples. The chain couples TRBV7-6 to TRBJ1-1, with 10 junctional bases fitting TRBD1. The sequenced sample consisted of PBMCs. For the CDR3, the sequence is CASSPEKTGGWTEAFF. At the DNA level, the sequence is TGTGCCAGCAGCCCCGAAAAGACAGGGGGCTGGACTGAAGCTTTCTTT.